The source of this T cell receptor beta chain is a study of human T cells and chemical hapten exposure. As for the study in general: Researchers reported sensitizing a 2 cm by 2 cm upper inner arm skin site with 2% DPC. In the approximately 23-week study, patients were dosed weekly with diphenylcyclopropenone on the scalp throughout. Study findings and constraints: Against controls, expanded TCRs gave rise to significantly more large CDR3 similarity clusters.

Time point described: patch test 1, 2 weeks after DPC sensitization. Stated treatment: therapeutic diphenylcyclopropenone sensitization with weekly scalp DPC. From the RACE reads, TCRdb called clonotypes with MiXCR, one entry per CDR3 protein. The repertoire holds some 400,000 distinct CDR3 sequences, with roughly 4.8% as singletons. Germline V lookup: CDR1 GTSNPN, CDR2 SVGIG (reference sequence). The CDR3 contains 16 residues. V lost 2 bases and J lost 4; bases outside the gene matches: 8. This clonotype was detected only a few times. Its target is not known. This chain connects TRBV30 to TRBJ2-5, with 12 positions matching TRBD2. This clonotype was obtained from a woman aged 45 to 65 with alopecia areata. Some clones in this sample may be carry-over from other donors' samples. The sequenced sample was whole blood, obtained in connection with sensitization to the hapten diphenylcyclopropenone (DPC). CDR3 DNA sequence: TGTGCCTGGAGTCGGCTAGCGGGAGGGCCGAGAGAGACCCAGTACTTC. This encodes CAWSRLAGGPRETQYF.